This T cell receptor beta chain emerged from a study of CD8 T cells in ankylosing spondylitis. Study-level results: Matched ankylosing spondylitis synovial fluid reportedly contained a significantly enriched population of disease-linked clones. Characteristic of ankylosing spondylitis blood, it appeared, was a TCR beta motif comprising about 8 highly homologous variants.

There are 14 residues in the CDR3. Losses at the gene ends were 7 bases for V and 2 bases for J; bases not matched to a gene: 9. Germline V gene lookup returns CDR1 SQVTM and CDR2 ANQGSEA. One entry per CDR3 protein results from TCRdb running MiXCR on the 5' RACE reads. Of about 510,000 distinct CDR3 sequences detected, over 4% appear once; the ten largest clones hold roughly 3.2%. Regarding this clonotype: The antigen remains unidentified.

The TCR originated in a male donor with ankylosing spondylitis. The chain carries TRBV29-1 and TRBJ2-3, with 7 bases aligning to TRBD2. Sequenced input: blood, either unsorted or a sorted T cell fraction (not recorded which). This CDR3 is CSAFPSGNTDTQYF. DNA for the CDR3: TGCAGCGCCTTTCCTAGCGGCAACACAGATACGCAGTATTTT.